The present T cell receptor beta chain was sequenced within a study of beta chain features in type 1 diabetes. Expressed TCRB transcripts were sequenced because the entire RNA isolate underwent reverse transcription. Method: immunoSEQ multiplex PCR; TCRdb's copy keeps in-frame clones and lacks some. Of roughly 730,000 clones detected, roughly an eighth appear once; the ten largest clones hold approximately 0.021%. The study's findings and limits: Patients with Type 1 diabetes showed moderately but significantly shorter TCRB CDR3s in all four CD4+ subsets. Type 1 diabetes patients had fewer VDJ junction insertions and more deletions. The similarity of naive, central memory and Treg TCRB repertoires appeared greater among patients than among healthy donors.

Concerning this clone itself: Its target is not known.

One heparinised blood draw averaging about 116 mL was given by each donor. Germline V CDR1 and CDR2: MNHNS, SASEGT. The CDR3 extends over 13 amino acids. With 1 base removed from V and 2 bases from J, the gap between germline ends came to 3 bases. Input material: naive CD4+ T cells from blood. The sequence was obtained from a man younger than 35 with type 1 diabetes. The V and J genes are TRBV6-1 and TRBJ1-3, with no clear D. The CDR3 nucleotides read TGTGCCAGCAGTGAAGGGGCTGGAAACACCATATATTTT. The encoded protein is CASSEGAGNTIYF.